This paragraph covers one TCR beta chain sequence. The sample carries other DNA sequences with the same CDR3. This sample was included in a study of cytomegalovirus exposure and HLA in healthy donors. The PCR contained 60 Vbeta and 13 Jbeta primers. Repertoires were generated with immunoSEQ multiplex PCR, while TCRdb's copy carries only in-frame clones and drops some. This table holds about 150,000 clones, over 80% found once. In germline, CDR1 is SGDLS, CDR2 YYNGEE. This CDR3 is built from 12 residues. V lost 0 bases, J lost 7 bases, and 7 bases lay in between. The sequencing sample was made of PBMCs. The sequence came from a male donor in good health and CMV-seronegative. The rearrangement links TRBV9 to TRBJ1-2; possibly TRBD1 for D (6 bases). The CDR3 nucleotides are TGTGCCAGCAGCGTAGTAGGGGGTGGCTACACCTTC. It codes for CASSVVGGGYTF. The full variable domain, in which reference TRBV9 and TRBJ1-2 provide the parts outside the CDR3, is DSGVTQTPKHLITATGQRVTLRCSPRSGDLSVYWYQQSLDQGLQFLIQYYNGEERAKGNILERFSAQQFPDLHSELNLSSLELGDSALYFCASSVVGGGYTFGSGTRLTVV.